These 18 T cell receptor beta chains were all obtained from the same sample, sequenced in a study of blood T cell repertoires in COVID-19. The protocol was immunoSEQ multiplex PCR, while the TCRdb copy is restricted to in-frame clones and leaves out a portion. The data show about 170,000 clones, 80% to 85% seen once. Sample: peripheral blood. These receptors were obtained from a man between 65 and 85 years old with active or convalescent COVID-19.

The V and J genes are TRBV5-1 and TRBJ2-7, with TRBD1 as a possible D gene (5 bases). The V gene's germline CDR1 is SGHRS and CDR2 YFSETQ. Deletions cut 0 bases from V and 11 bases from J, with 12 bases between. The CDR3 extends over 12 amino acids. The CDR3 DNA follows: TGCGCCAGCAGCTTGGAGGCAGGGAAGAAGTACTTC. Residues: CASSLEAGKKYF.

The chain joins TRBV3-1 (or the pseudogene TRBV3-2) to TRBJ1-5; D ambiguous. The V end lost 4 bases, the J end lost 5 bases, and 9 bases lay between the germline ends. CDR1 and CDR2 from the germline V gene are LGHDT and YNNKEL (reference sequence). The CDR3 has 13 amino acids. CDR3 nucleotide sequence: TGTGCCAGCAGCCCGACGGGGTATCAGCCCCAGCATTTT. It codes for CASSPTGYQPQHF.

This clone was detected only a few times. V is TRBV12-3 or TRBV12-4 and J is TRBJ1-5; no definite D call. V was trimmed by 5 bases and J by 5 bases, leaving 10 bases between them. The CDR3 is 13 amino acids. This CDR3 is CASSTTLHQPQHF. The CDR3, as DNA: TGTGCCAGCAGTACGACACTGCATCAGCCCCAGCATTTT.

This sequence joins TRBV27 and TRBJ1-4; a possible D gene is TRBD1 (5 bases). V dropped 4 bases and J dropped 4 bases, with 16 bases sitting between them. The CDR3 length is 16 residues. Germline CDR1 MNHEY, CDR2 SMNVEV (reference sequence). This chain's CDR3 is CASSSPTGGINEKLFF. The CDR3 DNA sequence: TGTGCCAGCAGTTCCCCTACGGGGGGTATTAATGAAAAACTGTTTTTT.

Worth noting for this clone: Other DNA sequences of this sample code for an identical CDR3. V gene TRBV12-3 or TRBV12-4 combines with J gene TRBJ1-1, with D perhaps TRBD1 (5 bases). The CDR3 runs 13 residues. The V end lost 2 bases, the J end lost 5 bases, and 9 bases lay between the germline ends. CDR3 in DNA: TGTGCCAGCAGTTTAAGTGGGGGGACTGAAGCTTTCTTT. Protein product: CASSLSGGTEAFF.

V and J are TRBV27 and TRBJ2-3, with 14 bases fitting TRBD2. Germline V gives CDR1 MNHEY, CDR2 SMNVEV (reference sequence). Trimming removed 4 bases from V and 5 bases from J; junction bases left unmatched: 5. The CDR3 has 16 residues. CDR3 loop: CASSSPGTSGRDTQYF. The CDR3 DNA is TGTGCCAGCAGTTCCCCCGGGACTAGCGGGAGAGATACGCAGTATTTT.

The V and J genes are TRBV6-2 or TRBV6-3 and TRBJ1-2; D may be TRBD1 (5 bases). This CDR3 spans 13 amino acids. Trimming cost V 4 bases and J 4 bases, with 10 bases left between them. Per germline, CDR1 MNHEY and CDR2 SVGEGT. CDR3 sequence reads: CASSLGRAYGYTF. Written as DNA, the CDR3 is TGTGCCAGCAGTTTGGGCAGGGCCTATGGCTACACCTTC.

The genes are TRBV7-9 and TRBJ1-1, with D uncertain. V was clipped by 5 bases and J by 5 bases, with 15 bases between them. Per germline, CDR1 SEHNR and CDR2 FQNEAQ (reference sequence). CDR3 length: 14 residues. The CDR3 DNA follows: TGTGCCAGCAGCCCCTCGGGCGGAGGAACTGAAGCTTTCTTT. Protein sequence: CASSPSGGGTEAFF.

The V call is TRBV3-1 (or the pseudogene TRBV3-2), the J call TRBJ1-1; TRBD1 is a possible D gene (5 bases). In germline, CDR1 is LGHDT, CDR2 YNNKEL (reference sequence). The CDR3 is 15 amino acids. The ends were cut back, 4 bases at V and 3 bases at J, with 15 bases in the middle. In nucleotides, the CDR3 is TGTGCCAGCAGCCGTGCACAGGCGACTTACACTGAAGCTTTCTTT. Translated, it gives CASSRAQATYTEAFF.

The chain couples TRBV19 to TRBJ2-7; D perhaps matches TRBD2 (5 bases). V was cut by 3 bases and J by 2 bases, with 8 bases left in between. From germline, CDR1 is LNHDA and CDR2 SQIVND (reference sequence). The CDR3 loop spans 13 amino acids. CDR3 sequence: CASSIGETYEQYF. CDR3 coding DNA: TGTGCCAGTAGTATCGGGGAGACCTACGAGCAGTACTTC.

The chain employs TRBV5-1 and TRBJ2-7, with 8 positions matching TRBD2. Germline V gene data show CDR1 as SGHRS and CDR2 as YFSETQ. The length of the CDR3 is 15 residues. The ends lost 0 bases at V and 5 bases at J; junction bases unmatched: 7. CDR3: CASSLAGGNGDEQYF. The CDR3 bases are TGCGCCAGCAGCTTGGCGGGGGGGAACGGAGACGAGCAGTACTTC.

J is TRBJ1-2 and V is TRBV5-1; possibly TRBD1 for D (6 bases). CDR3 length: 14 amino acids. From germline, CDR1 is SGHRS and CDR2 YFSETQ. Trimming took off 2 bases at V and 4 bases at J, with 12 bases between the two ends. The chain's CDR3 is CASSFETGFYGYTF. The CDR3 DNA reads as TGCGCCAGCAGCTTTGAGACAGGCTTCTATGGCTACACCTTC.

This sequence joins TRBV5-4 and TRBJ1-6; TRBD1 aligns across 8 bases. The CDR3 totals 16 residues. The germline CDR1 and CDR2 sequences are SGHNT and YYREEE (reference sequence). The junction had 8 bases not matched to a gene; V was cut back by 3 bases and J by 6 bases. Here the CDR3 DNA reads TGTGCCAGCAGCTCCGCAGGGGGCAGGAGTAATTCACCCCTCCACTTT. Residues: CASSSAGGRSNSPLHF.

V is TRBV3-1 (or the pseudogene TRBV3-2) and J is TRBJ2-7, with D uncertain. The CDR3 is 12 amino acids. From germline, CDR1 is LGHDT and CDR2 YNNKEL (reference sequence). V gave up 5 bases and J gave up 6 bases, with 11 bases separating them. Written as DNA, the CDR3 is TGTGCCAGCAGCACGCAACTCGGCGAGCAGTACTTC. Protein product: CASSTQLGEQYF.

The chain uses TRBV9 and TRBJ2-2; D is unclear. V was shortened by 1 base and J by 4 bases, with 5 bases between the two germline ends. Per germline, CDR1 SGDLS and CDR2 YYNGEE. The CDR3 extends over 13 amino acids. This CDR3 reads CASSVYSTGELFF. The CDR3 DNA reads TGTGCCAGCAGCGTATACAGCACCGGGGAGCTGTTTTTT.

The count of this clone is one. CDR3 bases: TGTGCCAGCAGTTACGGTAGGGGTGGTTACGAGCAGTACTTC. Its protein is CASSYGRGGYEQYF. The J gene is TRBJ2-7, the V gene TRBV6-2 or TRBV6-3; D perhaps matches TRBD1 (5 bases). CDR1 MNHEY and CDR2 SVGEGT come from the germline V gene. CDR3 length: 14 residues. V was shortened by 2 bases and J by 4 bases, with 12 bases between the two germline ends.

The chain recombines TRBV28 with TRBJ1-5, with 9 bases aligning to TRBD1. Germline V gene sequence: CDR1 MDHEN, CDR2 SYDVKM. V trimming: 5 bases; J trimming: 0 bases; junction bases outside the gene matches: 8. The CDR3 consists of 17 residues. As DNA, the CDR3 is TGTGCCAGCAGTCCCTCTGGACAGGGGTTTAGCAATCAGCCCCAGCATTTT. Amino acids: CASSPSGQGFSNQPQHF.

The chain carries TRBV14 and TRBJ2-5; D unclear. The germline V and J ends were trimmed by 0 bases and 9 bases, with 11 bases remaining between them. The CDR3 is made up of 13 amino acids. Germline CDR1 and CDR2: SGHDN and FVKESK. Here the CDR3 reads CASSQDTESAQYF. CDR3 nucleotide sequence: TGTGCCAGCAGCCAAGATACCGAGTCGGCCCAGTACTTC.